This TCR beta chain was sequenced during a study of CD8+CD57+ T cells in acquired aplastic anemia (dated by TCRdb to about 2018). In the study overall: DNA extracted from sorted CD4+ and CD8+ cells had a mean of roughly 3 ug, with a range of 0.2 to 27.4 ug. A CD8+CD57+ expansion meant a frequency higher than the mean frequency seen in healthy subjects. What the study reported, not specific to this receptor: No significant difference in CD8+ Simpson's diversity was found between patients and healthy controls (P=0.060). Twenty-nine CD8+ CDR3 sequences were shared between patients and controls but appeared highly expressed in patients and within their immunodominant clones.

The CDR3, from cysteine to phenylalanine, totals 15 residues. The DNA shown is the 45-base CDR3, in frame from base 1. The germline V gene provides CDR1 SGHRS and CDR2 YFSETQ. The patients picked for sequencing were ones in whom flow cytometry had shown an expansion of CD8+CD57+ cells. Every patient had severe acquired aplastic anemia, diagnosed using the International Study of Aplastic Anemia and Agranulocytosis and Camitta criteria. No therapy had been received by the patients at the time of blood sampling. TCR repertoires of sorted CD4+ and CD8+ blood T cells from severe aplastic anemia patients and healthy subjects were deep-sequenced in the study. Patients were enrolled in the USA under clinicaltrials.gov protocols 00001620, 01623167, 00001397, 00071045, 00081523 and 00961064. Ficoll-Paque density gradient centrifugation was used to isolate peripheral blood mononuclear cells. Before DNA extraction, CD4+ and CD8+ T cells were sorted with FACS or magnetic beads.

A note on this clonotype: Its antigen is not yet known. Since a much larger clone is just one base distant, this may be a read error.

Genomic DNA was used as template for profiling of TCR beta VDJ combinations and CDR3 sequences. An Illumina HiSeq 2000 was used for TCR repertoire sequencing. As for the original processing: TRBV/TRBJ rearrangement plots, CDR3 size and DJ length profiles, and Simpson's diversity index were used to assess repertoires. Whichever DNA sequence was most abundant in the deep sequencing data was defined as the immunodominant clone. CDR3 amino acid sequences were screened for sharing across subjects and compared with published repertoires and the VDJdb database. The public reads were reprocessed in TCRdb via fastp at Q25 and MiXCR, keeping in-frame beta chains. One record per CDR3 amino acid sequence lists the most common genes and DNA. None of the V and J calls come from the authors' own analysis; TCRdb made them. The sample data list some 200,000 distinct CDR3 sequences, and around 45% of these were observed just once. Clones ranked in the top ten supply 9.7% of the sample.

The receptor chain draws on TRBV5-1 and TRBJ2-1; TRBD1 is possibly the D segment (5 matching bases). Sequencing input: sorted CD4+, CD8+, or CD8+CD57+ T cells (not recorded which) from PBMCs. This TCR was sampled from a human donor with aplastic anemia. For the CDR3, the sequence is CASSTEGASYNEQSF. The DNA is TGCGCCAGCAGCACGGAAGGGGCCTCCTACAATGAGCAGTCCTTC.